What follows are 8 T cell receptor beta chains derived from one specimen sequenced in a study of cytomegalovirus exposure and HLA in healthy donors. PCR employed 60 Vbeta and 13 Jbeta primers. Only in-frame clones appear in the TCRdb table, and some are missing; sequencing was by immunoSEQ multiplex PCR. The table lists approximately 160,000 clones, approximately 72% of them singletons. The sequencing input was PBMCs. The receptor set was obtained from a man between 50 and 59 years old in good health and CMV-seronegative.

This clone turned up a few times. V gene TRBV10-2 combines with J gene TRBJ1-1; 9 positions agree with TRBD1. CDR3 length: 13 residues. V gave up 11 bases and J gave up 0 bases; unmatched junction bases: 4. Germline V lookup: CDR1 WSHSY, CDR2 SAAADI. DNA of the CDR3: TGCGCCGGCCGACAGGGGGTGAACACTGAAGCTTTCTTT. As protein: CAGRQGVNTEAFF.

This clone was observed a handful of times. The J gene is TRBJ2-1, the V gene TRBV12-5, with 11 bases matching TRBD2. Per germline, CDR1 LGHNT and CDR2 FRNRAP. The CDR3 is 16 residues long. With 5 bases clipped from V and 9 bases from J, the junction kept 12 bases outside the gene matches. This CDR3 reads CASGDYSGGAKSEQFF. The CDR3 bases are TGTGCTAGTGGTGATTATAGCGGGGGGGCCAAATCTGAGCAGTTCTTC.

J is TRBJ2-2 and V is TRBV5-1, with 9 bases lining up with TRBD2. The trim removed 5 bases at V and 2 bases at J, leaving 4 bases unmatched. CDR3 length: 15 amino acids. The germline gives CDR1 SGHRS, CDR2 YFSETQ. The CDR3 sequence: CASRLAGLNTGELFF. CDR3 DNA sequence: TGCGCCAGCAGACTAGCGGGTCTAAACACCGGGGAGCTGTTTTTT.

CDR3 sequence reads: CASSYAQSLSYEQYF. CDR3 nucleotide sequence: TGTGCCAGCAGTTACGCCCAGTCCCTTTCCTACGAGCAGTACTTC. This sequence joins TRBV6-5 and TRBJ2-7; D ambiguous. V was clipped by 2 bases and J by 1 base, with 12 bases between them. The CDR3 loop spans 15 amino acids. Germline V CDR1 and CDR2: MNHEY, SVGAGI.

This clone has just a few counts. This chain uses TRBV12-2 with TRBJ1-5. TRBV12-2 is a documented pseudogene. This CDR3 comprises 18 residues. Written as DNA, the CDR3 is TGTGCAAGTCGCTTAGCGTACCCGGGTCCGTCCTTCAATCAGCCCCAGCATTTT. Translating gives CASRLAYPGPSFNQPQHF.

This sequence joins TRBV14 and TRBJ2-1; D possibly corresponds to TRBD2 (6 bases). The CDR3 is 14 residues long. Germline-derived CDR1 and CDR2 are SGHDN and FVKESK. Trimming left V 3 bases short and J 6 bases short, with 12 bases between. As DNA, the CDR3 is TGTGCCAGCAGCCAGCGACTAGGGATCAATGAGCAGTTCTTC. Translation gives CASSQRLGINEQFF.

This chain links TRBV2 with TRBJ2-5, with D hard to call. Germline-derived CDR1 and CDR2 are SNHLY and FYNNEI. V gave up 5 bases and J gave up 2 bases, with 12 bases separating them. The CDR3 has 14 amino acids. The CDR3 reads CASSRRGTQETQYF. In DNA, the CDR3 is TGTGCCAGCAGTAGGCGAGGAACACAAGAGACCCAGTACTTC.

This clone showed up just a few times. The rearrangement uses TRBV4-2 and TRBJ2-4; a weak D match, TRBD1 (6 bases). The germline V and J ends were trimmed by 2 bases and 3 bases, with 17 bases remaining between them. CDR1 and CDR2 from the germline V gene are LGHNA and YNFKEQ. The CDR3 spans 17 residues. The CDR3 DNA sequence: TGTGCCAGCAGCCAATTAACGACAGGACCCAGCAAAAACATTCAGTACTTC. Translation gives CASSQLTTGPSKNIQYF.